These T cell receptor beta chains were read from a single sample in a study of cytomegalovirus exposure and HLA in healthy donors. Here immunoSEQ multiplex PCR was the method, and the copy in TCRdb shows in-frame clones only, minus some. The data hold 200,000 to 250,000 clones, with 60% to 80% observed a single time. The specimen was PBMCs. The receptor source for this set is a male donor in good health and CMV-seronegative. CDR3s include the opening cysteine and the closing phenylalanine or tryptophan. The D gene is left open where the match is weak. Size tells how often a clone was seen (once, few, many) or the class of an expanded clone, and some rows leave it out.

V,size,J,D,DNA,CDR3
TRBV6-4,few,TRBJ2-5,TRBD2,TGTGCCAGCAGTGCCGGACTAGCGGGAGGGGAGACCCAGTACTTC,CASSAGLAGGETQYF
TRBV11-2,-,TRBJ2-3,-,TGTGCCAGCAGCTTATCGATTGCAGTGTCTAGCACAGATACGCAGTATTTT,CASSLSIAVSSTDTQYF
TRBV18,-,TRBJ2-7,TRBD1,TGTGCCAGCTCACGATACCAAGGACAGGGGGCAGGGGAGCAGTACTTC,CASSRYQGQGAGEQYF
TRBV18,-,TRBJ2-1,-,TGTGCCAGCTCACGGAGTGAGCCCTCCTACAATGAGCAGTTCTTC,CASSRSEPSYNEQFF
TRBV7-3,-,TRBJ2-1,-,TGTGCCAGCAGCGGGTACAGGGTAGGGTCCTACAATGAGCAGTTCTTC,CASSGYRVGSYNEQFF
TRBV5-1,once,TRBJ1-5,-,TGCGCCAGCAGCCCTTTGGCCTCGGGGGGTCGGGATCAGCCCCAGCATTTT,CASSPLASGGRDQPQHF
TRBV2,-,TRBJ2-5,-,TGTGCCAGCAGGGCTTCTTCCCAGTACTTC,CASRASSQYF
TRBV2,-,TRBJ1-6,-,TGTGCCAGCAATCCCGGAGGGGCTTATAATTCACCCCTCCACTTT,CASNPGGAYNSPLHF
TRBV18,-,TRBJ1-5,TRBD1,TGTGCCAGCTCACCTGACAGGGTCAATCAGCCCCAGCATTTT,CASSPDRVNQPQHF
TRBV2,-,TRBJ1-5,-,TGTGCCAGCAACGAGGGGGGGGCTGGCAATCAGCCCCAGCATTTT,CASNEGGAGNQPQHF
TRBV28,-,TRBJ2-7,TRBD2,TGTGCCAGCAGCCCGACTAGCGGGAGAATCTACGAGCAGTACTTC,CASSPTSGRIYEQYF
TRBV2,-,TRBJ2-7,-,TGTGCCAGCAAACGGGACTTCAATTCCCCCTACGAGCAGTACTTC,CASKRDFNSPYEQYF
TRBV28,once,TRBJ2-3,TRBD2,TGTGCCAGCAGTCCTCAGGGACTAGCGGGAGGGGCACACCACACAGATACGCAGTATTTT,CASSPQGLAGGAHHTDTQYF